The present T cell receptor beta chain was sequenced within a study of blood T cell repertoires in COVID-19. The V gene end was trimmed by 7 bases and the J gene end by 5 bases; junction bases not matched to a gene: 6. CDR1 is SNHLY, CDR2 FYNNEI, per germline. The CDR3 sequence is 14 residues long. Using immunoSEQ multiplex PCR, the repertoire was profiled, and TCRdb retains in-frame clones only, with some absent. The table has under 200,000 clones, approximately 88% seen once. The chain employs TRBV2 and TRBJ1-5, with 9 bases fitting TRBD1. The TCR was taken from a woman aged 60-75 years who had recovered from COVID-19. Source material: PBMCs or T cells enriched from blood (not recorded which). The CDR3 DNA is TGTGCCAGCAACTTGGGACAGGGCCATCAGCCCCAGCATTTT. This codes for CASNLGQGHQPQHF.